Listed below are T cell receptor beta chains from one sample, sequenced in a study of T cell responses to AZD1222 COVID-19 vaccine. Clones were read by immunoSEQ multiplex PCR, and TCRdb kept only the in-frame ones, dropping some. The table shows approximately 74,000 clones, with less than 85% occurring only once. This sample comprised peripheral blood, obtained 28 days after the second AZD1222 dose. Source of these receptors: an adult who received the AZD1222 COVID-19 vaccine. CDR3s include the opening cysteine and the closing phenylalanine or tryptophan. A D gene is named only where the DNA matches it firmly. Clone size is stated in some rows and not others, as once, few, many or a class when expanded.

TRBD1	.	TRBV27	TRBJ2-7	TGTGCCAGCAGTTTCCCTAAAAGGACAGGGGACTACGAGCAGTACTTC	CASSFPKRTGDYEQYF
.	once	TRBV10-3	TRBJ1-5	TGTGCCATCAGTGAGGGCCGGAACACTGGGGGCAATCAGCCCCAGCATTTT	CAISEGRNTGGNQPQHF
.	.	TRBV7-8	TRBJ2-1	TGTGCCAGCAGCTTAAGGCCACGAAATGAGCAGTTCTTC	CASSLRPRNEQFF
TRBD1	.	TRBV4-1	TRBJ1-5	TGCGCCAGCAGAATTAGACAGGGGGCGATTCAGCCCCAGCATTTT	CASRIRQGAIQPQHF
TRBD1	.	TRBV5-4	TRBJ2-7	TGTGCCAGCAGCGAACAGGGGGCGACCTACGAGCAGTACTTC	CASSEQGATYEQYF
.	.	TRBV5-1	TRBJ1-2	TGCGCCAGCAGCTTGGATGGGGGGCGAGATGGCTACACCTTC	CASSLDGGRDGYTF
.	.	TRBV28	TRBJ2-7	TGTGCCAGCACTTTAGCCAGGGGTGAGCAGTACTTC	CASTLARGEQYF
.	.	TRBV11-2	TRBJ2-7	TGTGCCAGCAGCTTAGGAATACAGGCGATACCCTACGAGCAGTACTTC	CASSLGIQAIPYEQYF
TRBD1	.	TRBV5-1	TRBJ2-7	TGCGCCAGCAGCCTCAGAACAGGGGCATACGAGCAGTACTTC	CASSLRTGAYEQYF
.	.	TRBV14	TRBJ2-2	TGTGCCAGCAGCCAAGATATGGCCGGGGAGCTGTTTTTT	CASSQDMAGELFF
.	.	TRBV27	TRBJ1-1	TGTGCCAGCAGTTTAGGGGAAGAAAAGGCTTTCTTT	CASSLGEEKAFF
TRBD2	.	TRBV11-2	TRBJ2-2	TGTGCCAGCAGTTCCCTGAGGGCCAGGGAGGCGAGCGGGGCCAGCACCGGGGAGCTGTTTTTT	CASSSLRAREASGASTGELFF
TRBD1	.	TRBV11-3	TRBJ1-1	TGTGCCAGCCGGGACAGGGACAGTTGGTACAGGAACACTGAAGCTTTCTTT	CASRDRDSWYRNTEAFF
.	.	TRBV2	TRBJ1-1	TGTGCCAGCGGAGGTCGAACTGAAGCTTTCTTT	CASGGRTEAFF
.	.	TRBV20-1	TRBJ2-7	TGCAGTGCTAGTTGGGGGTCATCCTACGAGCAGTACTTC	CSASWGSSYEQYF
.	.	TRBV28	TRBJ2-7	TGTGCCAGCAGTTTAGGCGGTCCTAGAGAGCAGTACTTC	CASSLGGPREQYF
.	.	TRBV7-9	TRBJ2-3	TGTGCCAGCAGGCCCACTAGCACAGATACGCAGTATTTT	CASRPTSTDTQYF
.	.	TRBV6-5	TRBJ2-5	TGTGCCAGCGGGGGGTACCAAGAGACCCAGTACTTC	CASGGYQETQYF
.	.	TRBV20-1	TRBJ1-1	TGCAGTGCTGGGAATTCGATTGAAGCTTTCTTT	CSAGNSIEAFF
.	.	TRBV7-3	TRBJ2-3	TGTGCCAGCAGCTTAACGTTAGTGGATACGCAGTATTTT	CASSLTLVDTQYF
.	.	TRBV3-1/TRBV3-2	TRBJ2-1	TGTGCCAGCAGCCAATCTAGCCTCTTAGAGCAGTTCTTC	CASSQSSLLEQFF
.	.	TRBV5-4	TRBJ1-6	TGTGCCAGCAGCTTGACAGATAATTCACCCCTCCACTTT	CASSLTDNSPLHF
.	few	TRBV7-9	TRBJ1-2	TGTGCCAGCAGCCCTGGTGGGGGGGACTATGGCTACACCTTC	CASSPGGGDYGYTF
.	.	TRBV12-3/TRBV12-4	TRBJ1-6	TGTGCCACGGCCACAGTCGGTCTTCCCCTCCACTTT	CATATVGLPLHF
TRBD2	.	TRBV5-1	TRBJ2-1	TGCGCCAGCAGCTTGGCTAGCGGGGGGGCCGGTGAGCAGTTCTTC	CASSLASGGAGEQFF
.	.	TRBV19	TRBJ1-5	TGTGCCAGTAGTACCCTGACACGGGGGTTCGATCAGCCCCAGCATTTT	CASSTLTRGFDQPQHF
.	.	TRBV7-9	TRBJ1-2	TGTGCCAGCAGCTTAATCGGGGATTACTATGGCTACACCTTC	CASSLIGDYYGYTF
.	.	TRBV6-5	TRBJ1-1	TGTGCCAGCAGTTACTGGGGGACCGGGGAGGACACTGAAGCTTTCTTT	CASSYWGTGEDTEAFF
TRBD2	.	TRBV6-5	TRBJ2-1	TGTGCCACCGCGCGGGGGGCTTCTTACAATGAGCAGTTCTTC	CATARGASYNEQFF
.	once	TRBV7-8	TRBJ2-4	TGTGCCAGCAGCCCCGGACTAGCCAAAAACATTCAGTACTTC	CASSPGLAKNIQYF
.	.	TRBV10-1	TRBJ2-7	TGCGCCAGCAGTGAGTCCGGGGACCCGAGCTCCTACGAGCAGTACTTC	CASSESGDPSSYEQYF
.	.	TRBV5-5	TRBJ2-1	TGTGCCAGCAGCCCCTGGACAGGGCGGGCTAGCGGGGTCGAGCAGTTCTTC	CASSPWTGRASGVEQFF
.	once	TRBV6-5	TRBJ2-7	TGTGCCAGCGGAATTACCAACGAGCAGTACTTC	CASGITNEQYF